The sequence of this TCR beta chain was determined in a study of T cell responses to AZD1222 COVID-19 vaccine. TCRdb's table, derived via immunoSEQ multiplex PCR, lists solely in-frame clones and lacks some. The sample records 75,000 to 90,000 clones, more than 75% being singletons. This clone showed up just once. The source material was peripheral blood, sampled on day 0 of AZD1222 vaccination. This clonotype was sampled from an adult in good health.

The CDR3 DNA reads as TGTGCCAGCAGCCCCGGACTAGAGGAGACCCAGTACTTC. The encoded protein is CASSPGLEETQYF. The rearrangement uses TRBV11-2 and TRBJ2-5, with 7 bases matching TRBD2. The CDR3 is 13 residues long. Looked up from germline, CDR1 is SGHAT and CDR2 is FQNNGV. The ends lost 5 bases at V and 5 bases at J; junction bases unmatched: 5.